The 26 T cell receptor beta chains presented below share a single source sample, sequenced in a study of immune heterogeneity within non-small cell lung tumors. Multiplex PCR amplified the TCR beta CDR3 region. Its first round ran for approximately 11 cycles with 32 V and 13 J primers. TCRdb re-analysed the multiplex PCR reads in MiXCR, keeping a single row per CDR3 protein. Among fewer than 25,000 distinct CDR3 sequences listed, 28% were seen once. Bulk tumor gDNA, roughly 600 ng per sample, served as the TCR template. Several spatially distant biopsies were obtained per primary tumor intraoperatively. The study cohort was described as untreated, and its members had newly diagnosed non-small cell lung cancer. They went on to have curative surgery. The specimen sequenced was lung tumor tissue. The receptors stem from a man aged 40-49 years with non-small cell lung cancer.

This clonotype was picked up a small number of times. The gene calls are TRBV5-1 and TRBJ1-6; 7 bases fit TRBD1. There are 16 residues in the CDR3. J gave up 7 bases and V 3 bases, and 10 bases lay outside the gene matches. Germline V gives CDR1 SGHRS, CDR2 YFSETQ. CDR3 region: CASSSRGQASNSPLHF. CDR3 nucleotides: TGCGCCAGCAGCTCACGAGGACAGGCATCCAATTCACCCCTCCACTTT.

With regard to this clonotype: This may be a read error, as it is one base from a much larger clone. The V and J genes are TRBV20-1 and TRBJ2-7, with D perhaps TRBD2 (6 bases). The CDR3 is made up of 11 amino acids. Looked up from germline, CDR1 is DFQATT and CDR2 is SNEGSKA (reference sequence). In nucleotides, the CDR3 is TGCAGTTCTAGCGAGTACTACGAGCAGTACTTC. It yields the protein CSSSEYYEQYF.

There are many counts of this clonotype. V and J are TRBV24-1 and TRBJ2-2; D is unclear. The CDR3 is 14 amino acids. The germline V gene encodes CDR1 KGHDR and CDR2 SFDVKD. The V end was cut by 1 base, the J end by 1 base, with 3 bases between. The CDR3 spells CATSDFRNTGELFF. The CDR3 region has the DNA TGTGCCACCAGTGATTTTAGGAACACCGGGGAGCTGTTTTTT.

V and J are TRBV5-1 and TRBJ1-1, with D possibly being TRBD1 (6 bases). Germline lookup yields CDR1 SGHRS and CDR2 YFSETQ. With 4 bases removed from V and 2 bases from J, the gap between germline ends came to 12 bases. The CDR3 contains 14 residues. The CDR3 reads CASSTGQSNTEAFF. In DNA, the CDR3 is TGCGCCAGCAGCACCGGACAGAGTAACACTGAAGCTTTCTTT. Together with reference TRBV5-1 and TRBJ1-1, the CDR3 gives the full variable domain: KAGVTQTPRYLIKTRGQQVTLSCSPISGHRSVSWYQQTPGQGLQFLFEYFSETQRNKGNFPGRFSGRQFSNSRSEMNVSTLELGDSALYLCASSTGQSNTEAFFGQGTRLTVV.

This clonotype is medium-sized (0.01 to 0.1%). The genes are TRBV5-5 and TRBJ2-7; D not certain. Germline loops: CDR1 SGHKS, CDR2 YYEKEE (reference sequence). Deletions cut 5 bases from V and 0 bases from J, with 9 bases between. CDR3 length: 13 amino acids. CDR3 in amino acids: CASSSESSYEQYF. Written as DNA, the CDR3 is TGTGCCAGCAGTTCCGAGTCCTCCTACGAGCAGTACTTC.

This clonotype is medium-sized in the sample. CDR3 sequence (DNA): TGTGCCAGCAGCTCTACGCTTCGGGACACCTCCTACGAGCAGTACTTC. Encoded protein: CASSSTLRDTSYEQYF. The chain employs TRBV11-3 and TRBJ2-7; TRBD1 is a possible D gene (6 bases). CDR1 and CDR2 (germline): SGHNT, YENEEA. This CDR3 has 16 residues. With 4 bases removed from V and 0 bases from J, the gap between germline ends came to 16 bases.

The chain uses TRBV20-1 and TRBJ2-5; D remains unclear. Germline V CDR1 and CDR2: DFQATT, SNEGSKA (reference sequence). This CDR3 is built from 12 residues. The V end lost 3 bases, the J end lost 4 bases, and 9 bases lay between the germline ends. CDR3: CSASEWGETQYF. DNA for the CDR3: TGCAGTGCTAGTGAGTGGGGAGAGACCCAGTACTTC.

Turning to this clonotype: No conserved phenylalanine or tryptophan is present at the end of the CDR3, so a read error is the likely explanation. The chain is built from TRBV10-3 and TRBJ2-3, with a tentative D call TRBD2 (6 bases). V dropped 4 bases and J dropped 2 bases, with 13 bases sitting between them. Germline CDR1 reads ENHRY; CDR2 reads SYGVKD. The CDR3 has 15 residues. Here the CDR3 DNA reads TGTGCCATCAGTGCTCGCGGGGTGACCACAGATACGCAGTATCTT. Translating gives CAISARGVTTDTQYL.

This clonotype was detected ten times or more. The CDR3 DNA reads as TGCGCCAGCAGCCAAGTTGTACAGGGGCTGGGGGAGCAGTACTTC. This translates into CASSQVVQGLGEQYF. The V call is TRBV4-1, the J call TRBJ2-7; 7 bases are a match to TRBD1. Germline V gene data show CDR1 as MGHRA and CDR2 as YSYEKL. V lost 1 base, J lost 7 bases, and 10 bases stayed unmatched. The CDR3 is 15 amino acids.

Remarks on this clonotype: A much bigger clone sits one base away, suggesting this may be a read error. The conserved closing phenylalanine or tryptophan is absent in this CDR3, likely reflecting a read error. This rearrangement joins TRBV28 to TRBJ1-5, with D uncertain. This CDR3 region has 15 residues. Germline lookup yields CDR1 MDHEN and CDR2 SYDVKM. Between the trimmed V and J ends, which lost 6 bases and 3 bases, there was a span of 15 bases. The CDR3 sequence is CASSPRTWANQPQHL. CDR3 in DNA: TGTGCCAGCAGCCCCCGGACCTGGGCCAATCAGCCCCAGCATCTT.

The sample holds one count of this clonotype. This may stem from a read error, because a much larger clone lies one nucleotide away. The genes are TRBV5-1 and TRBJ2-7; D gene unclear. Germline V gene sequence: CDR1 SGHRS, CDR2 YFSETQ. This CDR3 is built from 14 residues. This chain's CDR3 is CASTLVVASYEQYF. The CDR3, as DNA: TGCGCCAGCACCTTGGTAGTCGCATCCTACGAGCAGTACTTC.

This clonotype was seen once. This may arise from a read error, as a much more abundant clone is one base away. The V call is TRBV11-2, the J call TRBJ2-7; D ambiguous. The CDR3 has 14 residues. The germline V gene has CDR1 SGHAT and CDR2 FQNNGV. CDR3 nucleotides: TGTGCTAGCAGCTTAGATGTCCTCAACTACGAGCAGTACTTC. It is translated as CASSLDVLNYEQYF.

In this sample, this clonotype turned up once. The chain links TRBV27 to TRBJ2-1, with 8 positions matching TRBD2. Germline V gene lookup returns CDR1 MNHEY and CDR2 SMNVEV (reference sequence). This CDR3 region has 15 residues. After removal of 6 bases from V and 7 bases from J, the junction contained 11 bases not matched to a gene. CDR3: CASSILSGGHNEQFF. CDR3 coding DNA: TGTGCCAGCAGCATACTATCGGGAGGGCATAATGAGCAGTTCTTC.

As regards this clonotype: A clone one base away is much larger, so this may be a read error. CDR3 sequence: CASSSSLAGLEIGETQYF. In nucleotides, the CDR3 is TGTGCCAGCAGTTCATCCCTAGCGGGATTAGAAATAGGAGAGACCCAGTACTTC. This chain joins TRBV27 and TRBJ2-5, with TRBD2 matching 9 bases. V gave up 4 bases and J gave up 4 bases; unmatched junction bases: 16. CDR1 MNHEY and CDR2 SMNVEV come from the germline V gene (reference sequence). The CDR3 totals 18 residues.

In its sample, this clonotype is medium-sized. The rearrangement links TRBV20-1 to TRBJ1-2; D is uncertain. V was cut by 4 bases and J by 6 bases, with 18 bases left in between. CDR3 length: 14 residues. Per the germline V gene, CDR1 is DFQATT and CDR2 is SNEGSKA (reference sequence). CDR3: CSAMSVLGFHGYTF. CDR3 sequence (DNA): TGCAGTGCTATGTCGGTTCTCGGATTCCATGGCTACACCTTC.

The sample holds a few counts of this clonotype. The chain uses TRBV24-1 and TRBJ2-3, with D hard to call. The germline CDR1 and CDR2 sequences are KGHDR and SFDVKD. Trimming left V 6 bases short and J 5 bases short, with 5 bases between. This CDR3 is built from 11 residues. As DNA, the CDR3 is TGTGCCACCAGTTTCTTAGATACGCAGTATTTT. Residues: CATSFLDTQYF.

In the case of this clonotype: A read error may be the cause here, since a much bigger clone is one base away. The V and J genes are TRBV9 and TRBJ2-3; no firm D call. The CDR3 is 15 amino acids. Trimming removed 3 bases at V and 0 bases at J, with 11 bases between. Germline lookup yields CDR1 SGDLS and CDR2 YYNGEE. Written as DNA, the CDR3 is TGTGCCAGCAGCGCAGTGGCGGCCAGCACAGATACGCAGTATTTT. Its protein product is CASSAVAASTDTQYF.

This clonotype has ten or more counts. This rearrangement joins TRBV27 to TRBJ2-1; 7 positions agree with TRBD1. With 6 bases clipped from V and 0 bases from J, the junction kept 2 bases outside the gene matches. The CDR3 contains 14 residues. Per germline, CDR1 MNHEY and CDR2 SMNVEV (reference sequence). The chain's CDR3 is CASRGQSSYNEQFF. CDR3 nucleotide sequence: TGTGCCAGCAGGGGACAGAGCTCCTACAATGAGCAGTTCTTC.

In this sample, this clonotype turned up many times. This chain connects TRBV2 to TRBJ1-5, with no clear D. The CDR3 covers 13 residues. The V gene lost 1 base and the J gene lost 6 bases, with 7 bases spanning the gap. Looked up from germline, CDR1 is SNHLY and CDR2 is FYNNEI. CDR3 sequence reads: CASSEGGRQPQHF. As DNA, the CDR3 is TGTGCCAGCAGTGAAGGAGGGCGTCAGCCCCAGCATTTT.

This clonotype showed up just once. With a much larger clone just one base away, this may be a read error. The chain links TRBV19 to TRBJ2-6; 8 bases agree with TRBD2. Germline V CDR1 and CDR2: LNHDA, SQIVND (reference sequence). This CDR3 comprises 15 residues. In DNA, the CDR3 is TGTGTCAGTAGGGGACTAGTGGCTGGGGCCAACGTCCTGACTTTC. Protein product: CVSRGLVAGANVLTF.

About this clonotype: A much larger clone differs by one base, so this may be a read error. The rearrangement uses TRBV11-2 and TRBJ2-7; TRBD1 agrees at 7 bases. The CDR3 runs to 14 residues. After removal of 6 bases from V and 1 base from J, the junction contained 6 bases not matched to a gene. Germline lookup yields CDR1 SGHAT and CDR2 FQNNGV. This chain's CDR3 is CASRLDRVSYEQYF. DNA of the CDR3: TGTGCCAGCAGACTCGACAGGGTTTCCTACGAGCAGTACTTC.

This clonotype was seen more than once but under ten times. DNA for the CDR3: TGCAGTGCTAGAGATCCAGTGATGTCCTACAATGAGCAGTTCTTC. It translates to CSARDPVMSYNEQFF. The J gene is TRBJ2-1, the V gene TRBV20-1; D ambiguous. V lost 0 bases, J lost 1 base, and 10 bases lay in between. The CDR3 is made up of 15 amino acids. The germline gives CDR1 DFQATT, CDR2 SNEGSKA (reference sequence).

As regards this clonotype: Just one base apart from a much larger clone, this may be a read error. V gene TRBV27 combines with J gene TRBJ2-6; D remains unclear. This CDR3 comprises 15 residues. Germline-derived CDR1 and CDR2 are MNHEY and SMNVEV (reference sequence). The V end lost 1 base, the J end lost 2 bases, and 6 bases lay between the germline ends. The CDR3 loop reads CASSLLVPGANVLTF. CDR3 DNA: TGTGCCAGCAGTTTATTGGTGCCTGGGGCCAACGTCCTGACTTTC.

This clonotype is categorized as medium-sized. CDR3 DNA sequence: TGTGCCAGCAGTTTACACTACAGCTCTGGAAACACCATATATTTT. Translated: CASSLHYSSGNTIYF. The gene calls are TRBV27 and TRBJ1-3; D unclear. V was trimmed by 2 bases and J by 0 bases, leaving 8 bases between them. The CDR3 covers 15 residues. Germline-derived CDR1 and CDR2 are MNHEY and SMNVEV (reference sequence).

This clonotype ranks as medium-sized. The rearrangement joins TRBV6-1 to TRBJ2-7; 11 positions agree with TRBD2. CDR3 length equals 15 residues. Trimming at V came to 8 bases and at J to 9 bases, leaving 15 bases not matched to a gene. Germline lookup yields CDR1 MNHNS and CDR2 SASEGT. CDR3 residues: CASAPFTSGSGGQYF. For the CDR3, the DNA is TGTGCCAGCGCCCCGTTCACTAGCGGGAGTGGAGGGCAGTACTTC.

For this clonotype: Just one base apart from a much larger clone, this may be a read error. The chain is built from TRBV30 and TRBJ2-7, with TRBD1 matching 7 bases. CDR1 and CDR2 from the germline V gene are GTSNPN and SVGIG (reference sequence). Germline trimming cut 1 base from V and 9 bases from J; bases unmatched to any gene: 9. The CDR3 is 13 amino acids. CDR3 sequence (DNA): TGTGCCTGGAGTGAGACAGGGTTGGGACGGCAGTACTTC. Its protein is CAWSETGLGRQYF.